The 21 T cell receptor beta chains below all came from one sample that was sequenced in a study of OX40 agonist ivuxolimab in advanced cancers. Libraries were prepared by immunoSEQ multiplex PCR; TCRdb keeps only in-frame clonotypes and omits some of them. The data contain approximately 70,000 clones, around 90% of them singletons. Sequencing was performed on CD4+ or CD8+ T cells sorted from blood, taken in a trial of the OX40 agonist ivuxolimab. The origin of the receptors is an adult with an advanced solid tumor such as melanoma, head and neck, liver or kidney cancer.

V and J are TRBV2 and TRBJ2-5; 8 positions match TRBD1. Trimming removed 4 bases from V and 5 bases from J; junction bases left unmatched: 9. Germline CDR1 is SNHLY and CDR2 is FYNNEI. The CDR3 has 15 residues. Written as DNA, the CDR3 is TGTGCCAGCAGTGGATTCAGGGGGCAGCGCGAGACCCAGTACTTC. Translating gives CASSGFRGQRETQYF.

V and J are TRBV6-5 and TRBJ1-5, with D tentatively TRBD1 (6 bases). The germline V gene has CDR1 MNHEY and CDR2 SVGAGI. Trimming cost V 9 bases and J 0 bases, with 12 bases left between them. The CDR3 is 14 amino acids. This CDR3 reads CASRTATSNQPQHF. In DNA, the CDR3 is TGTGCCAGTCGGACAGCAACTAGCAATCAGCCCCAGCATTTT.

The chain links TRBV7-2 to TRBJ1-2, with 7 positions matching TRBD1. With 7 bases clipped from V and 3 bases from J, the junction kept 11 bases outside the gene matches. This CDR3 is built from 15 residues. In germline, CDR1 is SGHTA, CDR2 FQGNSA. The CDR3 protein is CASIPATGPYYGYTF. The CDR3 DNA is TGTGCCAGCATCCCCGCGACAGGGCCCTACTATGGCTACACCTTC. The variable domain in full, completed from reference TRBV7-2 and TRBJ1-2, reads GAGVSQSPSNKVTEKGKDVELRCDPISGHTALYWYRQSLGQGLEFLIYFQGNSAPDKSGLPSDRFSAERTGGSVSTLTIQRTQQEDSAVYLCASIPATGPYYGYTFGSGTRLTVV.

The chain uses TRBV14 and TRBJ1-6; 9 bases line up with TRBD1. This CDR3 comprises 15 residues. Unmatched junction bases numbered 5, after V lost 4 bases and J lost 7 bases. Germline CDR1 is SGHDN and CDR2 is FVKESK. CDR3 nucleotides: TGTGCCAGCAGCCGGGGACAGGGCCTCAATTCACCCCTCCACTTT. This encodes CASSRGQGLNSPLHF.

The chain combines TRBV6-5 with TRBJ1-1, with 7 bases that match TRBD1. V shed 5 bases and J 1 base; nucleotides not matched to a gene: 4. Germline-derived CDR1 and CDR2 are MNHEY and SVGAGI. The CDR3 has 14 amino acids. The CDR3 bases are TGTGCCAGCAGTGAACAGGGGACGAACACTGAAGCTTTCTTT. Its protein product is CASSEQGTNTEAFF.

The chain links TRBV5-4 to TRBJ2-5; TRBD2 might be the D (5 bases). The DNA end favors TRBJ2-7, so the J call may be wrong. There are 15 residues in the CDR3. Germline assignment: CDR1 SGHNT and CDR2 YYREEE (reference sequence). CDR3: CASSLGTGNNYEQYF. The DNA for the CDR3 is TGTGCCAGCAGCTTGGGAACGGGGAATAATTACGAGCAGTACTTC.

The chain combines TRBV5-3 with TRBJ2-5; 9 bases align to TRBD2. TRBV5-3 carries the ORF label, with uncertain function. The CDR3 spans 18 residues. The V gene end was trimmed by 0 bases and the J gene end by 5 bases; junction bases not matched to a gene: 14. This CDR3 reads CARSLAHLLAGIGETQYF. The CDR3, as DNA: TGTGCCAGAAGCTTGGCCCACCTCCTAGCGGGGATAGGGGAGACCCAGTACTTC.

In nucleotides, the CDR3 is TGTGCCACCAGCAGGACAGGGGTCTATGGCTACACCTTC. Translation gives CATSRTGVYGYTF. V and J are TRBV15 and TRBJ1-2, with 8 bases identical to TRBD1. Trimming cost V 3 bases and J 4 bases; bases outside gene matches: 1. The CDR3 consists of 13 residues. From germline, CDR1 is LNHNV and CDR2 YYDKDF (reference sequence).

CDR3 nucleotides: TGTGCCAGTAGTACTCGAACCGGGGAGGGGATCACTGAAGCTTTCTTT. Residues: CASSTRTGEGITEAFF. The chain recombines TRBV19 with TRBJ1-1; TRBD1 might be the D (5 bases). The CDR3 sequence is 16 residues long. V lost 4 bases, J lost 4 bases, and 19 bases lay in between. Germline V gene sequence: CDR1 LNHDA, CDR2 SQIVND (reference sequence).

The table lists this clone with a count of one. The chain links TRBV6-5 to TRBJ2-5, with D uncertain. Trimming took off 2 bases at V and 2 bases at J, with 6 bases between the two ends. The CDR3 runs to 13 residues. Germline V gives CDR1 MNHEY, CDR2 SVGAGI. DNA of the CDR3: TGTGCCAGCAGTTACATGGGACAAGAGACCCAGTACTTC. Its translation: CASSYMGQETQYF.

The V gene is TRBV6-6, the J gene TRBJ2-2; D is unclear. V gave up 5 bases and J gave up 3 bases, with 4 bases separating them. Germline-derived CDR1 and CDR2 are MNHNY and SVGAGI (reference sequence). CDR3 length: 12 residues. In DNA form, the CDR3 reads TGTGCCAGCAGTAGCGACACCGGGGAGCTGTTTTTT. Translating it yields CASSSDTGELFF.

The chain combines TRBV6-6 with TRBJ1-2; D possibly corresponds to TRBD1 (6 bases). The CDR3 is made up of 13 amino acids. Germline lookup yields CDR1 MNHNY and CDR2 SVGAGI (reference sequence). The ends were cut back, 4 bases at V and 2 bases at J, with 8 bases in the middle. The chain's CDR3 is CASSWTANYGYTF. The CDR3 DNA reads TGTGCCAGCAGTTGGACAGCGAACTATGGCTACACCTTC.

The chain is built from TRBV6-5 and TRBJ2-2; D remains ambiguous. The CDR3 sequence is 14 residues long. CDR1 is MNHEY, CDR2 SVGAGI, per germline. V lost 8 bases, J lost 1 base, and 11 bases lay in between. The CDR3 DNA is TGTGCCAGCGGGATTTCGAGGAACACCGGGGAGCTGTTTTTT. Its protein product is CASGISRNTGELFF.

This clone occurred once. The rearrangement uses TRBV5-1 and TRBJ2-3; 10 bases map to TRBD2. CDR3 length: 16 amino acids. J was trimmed by 3 bases and V by 0 bases; bases with no gene match: 4. Looked up from germline, CDR1 is SGHRS and CDR2 is YFSETQ. CDR3 DNA: TGCGCCAGCAGCTTGGCAGCGGGAGGGGCAACAGATACGCAGTATTTT. Amino acid sequence: CASSLAAGGATDTQYF. Drawing the rest from reference TRBV5-1 and TRBJ2-3, the complete variable domain is KAGVTQTPRYLIKTRGQQVTLSCSPISGHRSVSWYQQTPGQGLQFLFEYFSETQRNKGNFPGRFSGRQFSNSRSEMNVSTLELGDSALYLCASSLAAGGATDTQYFGPGTRLTVL.

This rearrangement joins TRBV30 to TRBJ1-3; D not certain. The germline V and J ends were trimmed by 0 bases and 2 bases, with 8 bases remaining between them. This CDR3 is 14 amino acids long. CDR1 is GTSNPN, CDR2 SVGIG, per germline (reference sequence). The chain's CDR3 is CAWSVRGPGNTIYF. Written as DNA, the CDR3 is TGTGCCTGGAGTGTACGCGGCCCTGGAAACACCATATATTTT.

V is TRBV2 and J is TRBJ1-3; D perhaps matches TRBD1 (5 bases). Germline V gene sequence: CDR1 SNHLY, CDR2 FYNNEI. This CDR3 has 14 amino acids. V was pared by 4 bases and J by 3 bases, with 10 bases between. The CDR3 protein is CASSAGRSGNTIYF. The DNA for the CDR3 is TGTGCCAGCAGTGCGGGGCGGAGTGGAAACACCATATATTTT.

This clone was counted only a few times. The chain has TRBV7-6 and TRBJ2-3; D is ambiguous. The CDR3 sequence is 17 residues long. Germline CDR1 is SGHVS and CDR2 is FNYEAQ. Trimming pared 4 bases from V and 2 bases from J, leaving 19 bases between. As DNA, the CDR3 is TGTGCCAGCAGCTCACACGTTGGGTGGGCCGACACAGATACGCAGTATTTT. Translation gives CASSSHVGWADTDTQYF. Full variable domain (rest looked up from reference TRBV7-6 and TRBJ2-3): GAGVSQSPRYKVTKRGQDVALRCDPISGHVSLYWYRQALGQGPEFLTYFNYEAQQDKSGLPNDRFSAERPEGSISTLTIQRTEQRDSAMYRCASSSHVGWADTDTQYFGPGTRLTVL.

This clone was detected only once. V and J are TRBV6-5 and TRBJ1-1; TRBD1 matches at 9 bases. Trimming took 0 bases from V and 4 from J; bases not matched to a gene: 3. This CDR3 is 15 amino acids long. Germline loops: CDR1 MNHEY, CDR2 SVGAGI. CDR3 nucleotide sequence: TGTGCCAGCAGTTACTCGGGACAGGGTATCACTGAAGCTTTCTTT. It translates to CASSYSGQGITEAFF.

The chain couples TRBV6-5 to TRBJ2-7; 9 bases map to TRBD2. The length of the CDR3 is 13 residues. V was clipped by 6 bases and J by 0 bases; unmatched bases: 0. CDR1 is MNHEY, CDR2 SVGAGI, per germline. The CDR3 DNA reads TGTGCCAGCAGGACTAGCGGCTCCTACGAGCAGTACTTC. Its translation: CASRTSGSYEQYF.

The rearrangement uses TRBV7-2 and TRBJ1-3; no clear D gene. Germline V CDR1 and CDR2: SGHTA, FQGNSA. This CDR3 spans 16 amino acids. Trimming stripped 1 base from V and 0 bases from J, with 10 bases between. The CDR3 sequence is CASSLDGVRSGNTIYF. The CDR3 DNA is TGTGCCAGCAGCTTAGACGGGGTGCGCTCTGGAAACACCATATATTTT.

The chain combines TRBV28 with TRBJ2-5; TRBD1 matches at 9 bases. Germline assignment: CDR1 MDHEN and CDR2 SYDVKM. With 5 bases clipped from V and 7 bases from J, the junction kept 5 bases outside the gene matches. The CDR3 is 13 residues long. CDR3 in amino acids: CASSLNRGRTQYF. The CDR3 DNA is TGTGCCAGCAGTCTAAACAGGGGGCGGACCCAGTACTTC.